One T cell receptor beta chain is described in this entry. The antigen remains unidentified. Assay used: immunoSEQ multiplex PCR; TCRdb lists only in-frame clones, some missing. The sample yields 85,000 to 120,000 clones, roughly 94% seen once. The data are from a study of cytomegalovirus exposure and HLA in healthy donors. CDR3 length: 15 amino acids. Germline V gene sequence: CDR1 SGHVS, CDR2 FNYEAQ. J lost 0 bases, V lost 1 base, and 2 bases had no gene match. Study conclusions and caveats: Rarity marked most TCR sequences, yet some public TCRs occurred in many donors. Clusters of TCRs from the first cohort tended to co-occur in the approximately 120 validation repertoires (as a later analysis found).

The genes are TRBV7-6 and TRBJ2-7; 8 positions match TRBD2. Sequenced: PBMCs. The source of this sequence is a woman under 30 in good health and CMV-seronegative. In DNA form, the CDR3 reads TGTGCCAGCAGCTTAGTAAGCGGGAGCTCCTACGAGCAGTACTTC. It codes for CASSLVSGSSYEQYF.